The 31 T cell receptor beta chains given below trace back to one sample, sequenced in a study of cytomegalovirus exposure and HLA in healthy donors. Using immunoSEQ multiplex PCR, the repertoire was profiled, and TCRdb retains in-frame clones only, with some absent. Seen here are about 160,000 clones, approximately 86% observed once, and the top ten hold around 2.1%. The sequenced material came from PBMCs. The receptors stem from a woman between 18 and 30 years old in good health and CMV-seronegative.

By sample fraction, this clone is medium-sized. The chain employs TRBV6-4 and TRBJ2-3; 10 positions match TRBD1. Germline trimming cut 3 bases from V and 4 bases from J; bases unmatched to any gene: 1. Per germline, CDR1 MRHNA and CDR2 SNTAGT. This CDR3 has 14 amino acids. This chain's CDR3 is CASSEGQGPDTQYF. The CDR3 DNA reads as TGTGCCAGCAGTGAGGGACAGGGGCCAGATACGCAGTATTTT.

The rearrangement uses TRBV9 and TRBJ1-1; 8 bases are shared with TRBD1. Looked up from germline, CDR1 is SGDLS and CDR2 is YYNGEE. The CDR3 loop spans 17 amino acids. Trimming took 1 base from V and 7 from J; bases not matched to a gene: 15. The CDR3 loop reads CASSVSPSGGQAHEAFF. The CDR3 DNA follows: TGTGCCAGCAGCGTAAGCCCCTCGGGGGGACAGGCTCATGAAGCTTTCTTT.

This clone has a single count. V gene TRBV13 combines with J gene TRBJ1-4; D is uncertain. From germline, CDR1 is PRHDT and CDR2 FYEKMQ (reference sequence). The CDR3 runs 15 residues. V was clipped by 8 bases and J by 7 bases, with 20 bases between them. CDR3 residues: CASGSGRAGSEKLFF. The CDR3, as DNA: TGTGCCAGCGGTTCCGGGAGGGCGGGGAGTGAAAAACTGTTTTTT.

The rearrangement joins TRBV4-1 to TRBJ2-3, with 10 positions matching TRBD2. Germline-derived CDR1 and CDR2 are MGHRA and YSYEKL. The CDR3 covers 17 residues. J lost 8 bases, V lost 0 bases, and 11 bases had no gene match. The CDR3 DNA follows: TGCGCCAGCAGCCAAGAACCCAGCGGGGGGGCCACATCTACGCAGTATTTT. This sequence encodes CASSQEPSGGATSTQYF.

The chain is built from TRBV5-4 and TRBJ1-2; D may be TRBD1 (5 bases). Trimming took 0 bases from V and 8 from J, leaving 20 bases between them. This CDR3 contains 16 residues. CDR1 is SGHNT, CDR2 YYREEE, per germline (reference sequence). The CDR3: CASSLVSGTILRGYTF. The CDR3 DNA is TGTGCCAGCAGCTTGGTCAGCGGGACCATATTAAGGGGCTACACCTTC.

The chain recombines TRBV27 with TRBJ2-1; D gene uncertain. Germline loops: CDR1 MNHEY, CDR2 SMNVEV (reference sequence). The CDR3 sequence is 17 residues long. With 4 bases removed from V and 0 bases from J, the gap between germline ends came to 16 bases. The CDR3 is CASSSRTAAVSYNEQFF. CDR3 nucleotide sequence: TGTGCCAGCAGTTCACGAACGGCGGCGGTCTCCTACAATGAGCAGTTCTTC.

The chain joins TRBV9 to TRBJ2-1; TRBD1 aligns across 9 bases. The CDR3 consists of 15 residues. The germline gives CDR1 SGDLS, CDR2 YYNGEE. Unmatched junction bases numbered 9, after V lost 3 bases and J lost 8 bases. The CDR3 region is CASSARDRATHEQFF. The CDR3 region has the DNA TGTGCCAGCAGCGCCCGGGACAGGGCGACCCATGAGCAGTTCTTC.

This clone was counted between two and nine times. The chain joins TRBV15 to TRBJ1-2, with D maybe TRBD1 (5 bases). In germline, CDR1 is LNHNV, CDR2 YYDKDF (reference sequence). The V gene lost 5 bases and the J gene lost 8 bases, with 12 bases spanning the gap. CDR3 length: 12 amino acids. The CDR3 is CATSWGLDGYTF. CDR3 sequence (DNA): TGTGCCACCAGCTGGGGACTCGACGGCTACACCTTC.

The chain employs TRBV5-1 and TRBJ1-4, with D possibly TRBD1 on 6 matching bases. Trimming stripped 3 bases from V and 5 bases from J, with 11 bases between. CDR1 is SGHRS, CDR2 YFSETQ, per germline. The CDR3 sequence is 14 residues long. The CDR3 loop reads CASSSDSFNEKLFF. DNA for the CDR3: TGCGCCAGCAGCTCGGACAGCTTCAATGAAAAACTGTTTTTT.

This clone was seen only once. The J gene is TRBJ1-2, the V gene TRBV9, with D unclear. Trimming took off 0 bases at V and 2 bases at J, with 11 bases between the two ends. Germline V lookup: CDR1 SGDLS, CDR2 YYNGEE. CDR3 size: 15 residues. CDR3 nucleotides: TGTGCCAGCAGCGTAGATCCGGGTTGGAACTATGGCTACACCTTC. Translating gives CASSVDPGWNYGYTF.

V is TRBV29-1 and J is TRBJ1-2; 10 bases fit TRBD1. There are 13 residues in the CDR3. Germline CDR1 reads SQVTM; CDR2 reads ANQGSEA. V lost 6 bases to trimming and J lost 4 bases; unmatched junction nucleotides: 5. The CDR3 DNA reads as TGCAGCGTGGACAGGGGGTCCTTCTATGGCTACACCTTC. Amino acid sequence: CSVDRGSFYGYTF.

The rearrangement joins TRBV30 to TRBJ2-7; D gene unclear. V gave up 3 bases and J gave up 4 bases, with 10 bases separating them. The CDR3 length is 12 residues. Germline V gives CDR1 GTSNPN, CDR2 SVGIG (reference sequence). CDR3 sequence reads: CAWRVWPYEQYF. The CDR3 nucleotides read TGTGCCTGGAGAGTCTGGCCGTACGAGCAGTACTTC.

This chain uses TRBV7-8 with TRBJ1-4, with 7 bases fitting TRBD1. This CDR3 has 15 residues. Trimming removed 5 bases from V and 5 bases from J; junction bases left unmatched: 8. Germline V lookup: CDR1 SGHVS, CDR2 FQNEAQ. For the CDR3, the DNA is TGTGCCAGCAGCCTATCCGGGACAGACAATGAAAAACTGTTTTTT. The encoded protein is CASSLSGTDNEKLFF. The complete variable domain, with remaining parts taken from reference TRBV7-8 and TRBJ1-4, reads GAGVSQSPRYKVAKRGQDVALRCDPISGHVSLFWYQQALGQGPEFLTYFQNEAQLDKSGLPSDRFFAERPEGSVSTLKIQRTQQEDSAVYLCASSLSGTDNEKLFFGSGTQLSVL.

This clone was recorded once. The CDR3 bases are TGTGCCAGCACCTACGGGGGGGATGCGAACTATGGCTACACCTTC. Its protein is CASTYGGDANYGYTF. The chain recombines TRBV6-5 with TRBJ1-2, with D possibly being TRBD1 (5 bases). Germline V lookup: CDR1 MNHEY, CDR2 SVGAGI. V lost 7 bases to trimming and J lost 2 bases, with 17 bases between them. The length of the CDR3 is 15 residues.

The chain couples TRBV2 to TRBJ1-2; D uncertain. V was clipped by 6 bases and J by 4 bases, with 21 bases between them. The germline CDR1 and CDR2 sequences are SNHLY and FYNNEI. CDR3 size: 16 residues. CDR3 residues: CASRVPYWVRGYGYTF. The CDR3 nucleotides are TGTGCCAGCAGGGTCCCTTATTGGGTTCGGGGCTATGGCTACACCTTC.

This sequence joins TRBV9 and TRBJ2-7, with 7 bases identical to TRBD1. From germline, CDR1 is SGDLS and CDR2 YYNGEE. J was trimmed by 0 bases and V by 0 bases; bases with no gene match: 3. This CDR3 region has 15 residues. The CDR3 region is CASSVGWDSSYEQYF. In nucleotides, the CDR3 is TGTGCCAGCAGCGTAGGGTGGGACAGCTCCTACGAGCAGTACTTC. Based on the CDR3 plus reference TRBV9 and TRBJ2-7, the full variable domain is DSGVTQTPKHLITATGQRVTLRCSPRSGDLSVYWYQQSLDQGLQFLIQYYNGEERAKGNILERFSAQQFPDLHSELNLSSLELGDSALYFCASSVGWDSSYEQYFGPGTRLTVT.

This chain connects TRBV6-6 to TRBJ2-4; 7 bases map to TRBD2. This CDR3 region has 14 residues. V shed 5 bases, J shed 8 bases, and the junction held 9 bases outside the gene matches. The germline V gene encodes CDR1 MNHNY and CDR2 SVGAGI (reference sequence). Written as DNA, the CDR3 is TGTGCCAGCAGTCCGCGGGGGAGGTCGTACATTCAGTACTTC. This encodes CASSPRGRSYIQYF.

The gene calls are TRBV19 and TRBJ1-1, with 7 bases aligning to TRBD1. After removal of 4 bases from V and 1 base from J, the junction contained 6 bases not matched to a gene. Germline CDR1 LNHDA, CDR2 SQIVND (reference sequence). The length of the CDR3 is 15 residues. As DNA, the CDR3 is TGTGCCAGTAGTAAGAAGGGGGCGCAGAACACTGAAGCTTTCTTT. Amino acid sequence: CASSKKGAQNTEAFF.

This sequence joins TRBV7-2 and TRBJ1-1; TRBD1 matches at 7 bases. From germline, CDR1 is SGHTA and CDR2 FQGNSA. This CDR3 has 13 residues. V was pared by 7 bases and J by 7 bases, with 9 bases of the junction left unmatched. CDR3 nucleotides: TGTGCCAGCAACCTGGGACAGTTTGGTGAAGCTTTCTTT. Amino acids: CASNLGQFGEAFF.

This clone has a handful of counts. The chain has TRBV30 and TRBJ2-2, with D perhaps matching TRBD2 (7 bases). V dropped 8 bases and J dropped 1 base, with 14 bases sitting between them. The germline gives CDR1 GTSNPN, CDR2 SVGIG (reference sequence). The CDR3 has 14 amino acids. The CDR3 reads CAVNREGNTGELFF. The CDR3 coding sequence is TGTGCCGTTAACAGGGAGGGGAACACCGGGGAGCTGTTTTTT.

The V call is TRBV5-1, the J call TRBJ2-5; D perhaps matches TRBD2 (5 bases). The CDR3 consists of 12 residues. The V end lost 9 bases, the J end lost 2 bases, and 11 bases lay between the germline ends. Germline V gene lookup returns CDR1 SGHRS and CDR2 YFSETQ. CDR3 nucleotide sequence: TGCGCCACCAAGGACTCTCAAGAGACCCAGTACTTC. Residues: CATKDSQETQYF.

The V gene is TRBV10-1, the J gene TRBJ2-7; TRBD1 matches 7 bases. This CDR3 is built from 12 residues. V gave up 6 bases and J gave up 5 bases; unmatched junction bases: 4. CDR1 WNHNN and CDR2 SYGVQD come from the germline V gene (reference sequence). In nucleotides, the CDR3 is TGCGCCAGCAGCTTCGACAGGGACGAGCAGTACTTC. Translated, it gives CASSFDRDEQYF.

The table lists this clone with a count of one. V gene TRBV7-9 combines with J gene TRBJ1-2; D perhaps matches TRBD1 (5 bases). This CDR3 comprises 13 residues. Deletions cut 3 bases from V and 8 bases from J, with 13 bases between. CDR1 and CDR2 from the germline V gene are SEHNR and FQNEAQ (reference sequence). The CDR3 DNA sequence: TGTGCCAGCAGCTTCCGCGGACAAGAAGGCTACACCTTC. Amino acids: CASSFRGQEGYTF.

The J gene is TRBJ1-2, the V gene TRBV28; D possibly corresponds to TRBD1 (6 bases). The CDR3 covers 17 residues. Germline V lookup: CDR1 MDHEN, CDR2 SYDVKM. V was cut by 3 bases and J by 2 bases, with 19 bases left in between. CDR3 region: CASSFDRRLALNYGYTF. In DNA form, the CDR3 reads TGTGCCAGCAGTTTCGACAGGCGTCTCGCCCTGAACTATGGCTACACCTTC.

DNA for the CDR3: TGTGCCAGCAGCTTAGGTCCAGCGATTAAGCAGTTCTTC. This translates into CASSLGPAIKQFF. The rearrangement joins TRBV7-2 to TRBJ2-1; D is unresolved. Germline CDR1 is SGHTA and CDR2 is FQGNSA. Trimming left V 1 base short and J 11 bases short, with 12 bases between. This CDR3 region has 13 residues.

This rearrangement joins TRBV4-3 to TRBJ2-1, with D maybe TRBD2 (5 bases). The germline V and J ends were trimmed by 1 base and 13 bases, with 17 bases remaining between them. Germline assignment: CDR1 LGHNA and CDR2 YSLEER. This CDR3 spans 14 amino acids. The CDR3 is CASSQGDYPSGQFF. The CDR3 nucleotides are TGCGCCAGCAGCCAAGGAGACTACCCCTCAGGCCAGTTCTTC.

This chain joins TRBV19 and TRBJ2-7; TRBD1 agrees at 8 bases. CDR3 length equals 13 residues. The junction had 11 bases not matched to a gene; V was cut back by 10 bases and J by 6 bases. Per the germline V gene, CDR1 is LNHDA and CDR2 is SQIVND (reference sequence). The CDR3 here is CATAPGQGGEQYF. Written as DNA, the CDR3 is TGTGCCACCGCCCCTGGACAGGGCGGCGAGCAGTACTTC.

This clone was recorded only once. The V call is TRBV6-1, the J call TRBJ1-5, with no clear D. Trimming removed 3 bases at V and 1 base at J, with 10 bases between. The CDR3 spans 15 residues. The germline CDR1 and CDR2 sequences are MNHNS and SASEGT. CDR3 sequence (DNA): TGTGCCAGCAGTGACAATCTAAGCAGCAATCAGCCCCAGCATTTT. Translation: CASSDNLSSNQPQHF.

This clone appeared once. The J gene is TRBJ1-2, the V gene TRBV5-4; 8 bases match TRBD1. This CDR3 contains 15 residues. Germline-derived CDR1 and CDR2 are SGHNT and YYREEE (reference sequence). V trimming: 1 base; J trimming: 4 bases; junction bases outside the gene matches: 6. This CDR3 is CASSLFDRGAYGYTF. CDR3 DNA sequence: TGTGCCAGCAGCTTGTTCGACAGGGGAGCCTATGGCTACACCTTC. Filled out from reference TRBV5-4 and TRBJ1-2, the complete variable domain reads ETGVTQSPTHLIKTRGQQVTLRCSSQSGHNTVSWYQQALGQGPQFIFQYYREEENGRGNFPPRFSGLQFPNYSSELNVNALELDDSALYLCASSLFDRGAYGYTFGSGTRLTVV.

This chain uses TRBV5-1 with TRBJ1-2; tentative D call: TRBD1 (5 bases). V gave up 3 bases and J gave up 7 bases, with 7 bases separating them. Germline-derived CDR1 and CDR2 are SGHRS and YFSETQ. CDR3 length: 11 residues. The CDR3 sequence: CASSSGGGYTF. CDR3 DNA: TGCGCCAGCAGCTCGGGGGGTGGCTACACCTTC.

J is TRBJ2-1 and V is TRBV11-3; a possible D gene is TRBD2 (5 bases). The CDR3 loop spans 13 amino acids. V was clipped by 8 bases and J by 7 bases, with 15 bases between them. The germline V gene has CDR1 SGHNT and CDR2 YENEEA. CDR3: CASSAGVGNEQFF. DNA for the CDR3: TGTGCCAGCTCAGCCGGGGTGGGTAATGAGCAGTTCTTC.